The 4 T cell receptor beta chains below were found in one sample sequenced in a study of CD8 T cells in Susac syndrome (dated by TCRdb to the late 2010s). Receptor amplification or capture employed the immunoSEQ multiplex PCR assay. RNA was extracted using the RNeasy kit, and about 0.45 to 1 ug of the RNA was reverse transcribed with random hexamers. TCRdb trimmed the raw reads at Q25, called clones with MiXCR and kept productive beta chains. Rows with one shared CDR3 protein collapse into an entry with the most common genes and DNA. The sample includes around 130,000 distinct CDR3 sequences, with about 90% observed a single time. Around 0.24% of the sample is held by the ten biggest clonotypes. The sample comprised CD8+ T cells from PBMCs. The receptors were gathered from a human donor with multiple sclerosis.

The chain carries TRBV28 and TRBJ1-5; D perhaps matches TRBD1 (5 bases). In germline, CDR1 is MDHEN, CDR2 SYDVKM. With 2 bases removed from V and 5 bases from J, the gap between germline ends came to 13 bases. The CDR3 runs to 15 residues. CDR3 coding DNA: TGTGCCAGCAGTTTACTGACAGAAATTCATCAGCCCCAGCATTTT. Translating it yields CASSLLTEIHQPQHF.

This clonotype was seen a few times. The V gene is TRBV4-1, the J gene TRBJ2-5; D gene unclear. The CDR3 totals 12 residues. V dropped 2 bases and J dropped 1 base, with 2 bases sitting between them. Germline V gene sequence: CDR1 MGHRA, CDR2 YSYEKL. The DNA for the CDR3 is TGCGCCAGCAGCCAAACCCAAGAGACCCAGTACTTC. It specifies CASSQTQETQYF.

The J gene is TRBJ1-1, the V gene TRBV4-3; D gene unclear. CDR3 length: 17 residues. Looked up from germline, CDR1 is LGHNA and CDR2 is YSLEER. Trimming shortened V by 0 bases and J by 0 bases, and 14 bases separated the two germline ends. The CDR3 loop is CASSQDWSAPMNTEAFF. In nucleotides, the CDR3 is TGCGCCAGCAGCCAAGATTGGTCAGCCCCAATGAACACTGAAGCTTTCTTT.

J is TRBJ1-1 and V is TRBV28, with 7 nucleotides matching TRBD1. The CDR3 is made up of 13 amino acids. V trimming: 3 bases; J trimming: 7 bases; junction bases outside the gene matches: 5. Germline V gene sequence: CDR1 MDHEN, CDR2 SYDVKM. CDR3 in DNA: TGTGCCAGCAGTTTGACAGGGATGGGTGAAGCTTTCTTT. Its translation is CASSLTGMGEAFF.